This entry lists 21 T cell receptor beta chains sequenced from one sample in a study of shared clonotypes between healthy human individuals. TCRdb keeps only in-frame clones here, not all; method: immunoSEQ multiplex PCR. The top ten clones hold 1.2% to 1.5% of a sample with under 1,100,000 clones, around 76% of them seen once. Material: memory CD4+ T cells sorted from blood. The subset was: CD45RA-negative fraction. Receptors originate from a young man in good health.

The CDR3: CASSVTGGSLTDTQYF. CDR3 nucleotides: TGTGCCAGCTCCGTTACCGGCGGCTCCCTCACAGATACGCAGTATTTT. The chain couples TRBV18 to TRBJ2-3; D is unresolved. Looked up from germline, CDR1 is KGHSH and CDR2 is LQKENI. Trimming removed 6 bases at V and 2 bases at J, with 18 bases between. CDR3 size: 16 residues.

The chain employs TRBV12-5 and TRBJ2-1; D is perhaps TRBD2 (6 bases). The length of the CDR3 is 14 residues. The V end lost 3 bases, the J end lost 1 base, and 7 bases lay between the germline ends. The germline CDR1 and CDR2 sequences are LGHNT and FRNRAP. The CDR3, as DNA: TGTGCTAGTGGTTTAGGAGGGTCCTACAATGAGCAGTTCTTC. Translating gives CASGLGGSYNEQFF.

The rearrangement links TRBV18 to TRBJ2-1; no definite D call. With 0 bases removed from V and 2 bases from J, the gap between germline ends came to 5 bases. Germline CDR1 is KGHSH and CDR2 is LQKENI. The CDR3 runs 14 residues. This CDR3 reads CASSPPSTYNEQFF. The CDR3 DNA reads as TGTGCCAGCTCACCACCCTCAACCTACAATGAGCAGTTCTTC.

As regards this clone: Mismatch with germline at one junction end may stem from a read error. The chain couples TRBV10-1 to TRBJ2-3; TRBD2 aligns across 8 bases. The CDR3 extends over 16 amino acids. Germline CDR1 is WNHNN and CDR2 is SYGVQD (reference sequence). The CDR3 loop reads CSSSRGGSSSTDTQYF. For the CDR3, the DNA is TGCTCCAGCAGCCGGGGGGGAAGTTCTAGCACAGATACGCAGTATTTT.

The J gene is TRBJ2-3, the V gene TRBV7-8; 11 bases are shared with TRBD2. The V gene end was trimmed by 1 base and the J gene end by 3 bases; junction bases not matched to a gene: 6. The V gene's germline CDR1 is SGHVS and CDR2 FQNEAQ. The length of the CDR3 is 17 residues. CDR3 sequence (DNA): TGTGCCAGCAGCTTAGGACTACTAGCGGGGGATACAGATACGCAGTATTTT. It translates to CASSLGLLAGDTDTQYF.

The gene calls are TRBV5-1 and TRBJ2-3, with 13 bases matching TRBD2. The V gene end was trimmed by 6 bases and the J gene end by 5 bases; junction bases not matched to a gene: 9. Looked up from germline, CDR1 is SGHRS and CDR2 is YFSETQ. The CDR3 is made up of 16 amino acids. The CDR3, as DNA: TGCGCCAGCACCCTGGGACTAGCGGGAATGGGAGATACGCAGTATTTT. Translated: CASTLGLAGMGDTQYF.

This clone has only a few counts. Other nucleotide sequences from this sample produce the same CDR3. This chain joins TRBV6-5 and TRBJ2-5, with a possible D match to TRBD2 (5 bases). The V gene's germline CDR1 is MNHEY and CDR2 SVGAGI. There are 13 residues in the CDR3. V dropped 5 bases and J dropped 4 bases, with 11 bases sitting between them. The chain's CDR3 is CASSRGSRETQYF. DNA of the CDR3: TGTGCCAGCAGTCGAGGGAGTCGAGAGACCCAGTACTTC.

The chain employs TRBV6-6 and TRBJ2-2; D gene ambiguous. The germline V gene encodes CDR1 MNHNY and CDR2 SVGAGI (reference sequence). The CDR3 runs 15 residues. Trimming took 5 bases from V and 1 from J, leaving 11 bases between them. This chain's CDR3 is CASSPQSGNTGELFF. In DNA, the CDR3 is TGTGCCAGCAGTCCGCAGAGTGGGAACACCGGGGAGCTGTTTTTT.

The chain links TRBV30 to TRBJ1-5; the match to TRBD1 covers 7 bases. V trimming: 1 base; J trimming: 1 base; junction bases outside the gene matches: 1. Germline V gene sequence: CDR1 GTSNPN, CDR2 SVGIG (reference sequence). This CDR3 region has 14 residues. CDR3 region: CAWSARGSNQPQHF. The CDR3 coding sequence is TGTGCCTGGAGTGCCAGGGGGAGCAATCAGCCCCAGCATTTT.

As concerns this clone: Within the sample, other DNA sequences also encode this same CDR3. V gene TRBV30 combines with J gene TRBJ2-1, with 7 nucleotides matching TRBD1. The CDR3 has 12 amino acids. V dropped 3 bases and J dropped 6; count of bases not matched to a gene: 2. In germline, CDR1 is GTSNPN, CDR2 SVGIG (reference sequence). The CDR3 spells CAWSNRGNEQFF. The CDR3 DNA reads TGTGCCTGGAGCAACAGGGGCAATGAGCAGTTCTTC.

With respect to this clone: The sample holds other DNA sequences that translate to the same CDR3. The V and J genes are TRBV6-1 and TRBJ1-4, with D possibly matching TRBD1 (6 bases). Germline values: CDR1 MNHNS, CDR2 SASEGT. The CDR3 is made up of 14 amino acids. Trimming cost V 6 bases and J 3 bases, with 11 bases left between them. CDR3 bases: TGTGCCAGCAGGCAGGGGTTAGCTAATGAAAAACTGTTTTTT. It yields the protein CASRQGLANEKLFF.

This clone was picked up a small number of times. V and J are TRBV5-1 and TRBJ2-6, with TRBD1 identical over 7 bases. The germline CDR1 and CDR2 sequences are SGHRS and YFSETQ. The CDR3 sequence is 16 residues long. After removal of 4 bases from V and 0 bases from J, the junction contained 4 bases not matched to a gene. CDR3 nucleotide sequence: TGCGCCAGCAGCGGCAGACAGGGCTCTGGGGCCAACGTCCTGACTTTC. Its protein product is CASSGRQGSGANVLTF.

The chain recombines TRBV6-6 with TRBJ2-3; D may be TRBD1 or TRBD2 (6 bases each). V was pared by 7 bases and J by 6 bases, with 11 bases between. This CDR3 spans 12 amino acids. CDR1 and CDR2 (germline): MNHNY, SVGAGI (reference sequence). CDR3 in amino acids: CASTGGGDTQYF. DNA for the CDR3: TGTGCCAGCACTGGAGGGGGTGATACGCAGTATTTT.

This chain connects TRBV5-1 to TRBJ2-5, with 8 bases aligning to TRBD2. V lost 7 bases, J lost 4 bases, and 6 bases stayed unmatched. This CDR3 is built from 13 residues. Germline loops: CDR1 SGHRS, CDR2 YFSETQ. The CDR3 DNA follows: TGCGCCAGCCGAGGGCTAGCGGGAGAGACCCAGTACTTC. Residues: CASRGLAGETQYF.

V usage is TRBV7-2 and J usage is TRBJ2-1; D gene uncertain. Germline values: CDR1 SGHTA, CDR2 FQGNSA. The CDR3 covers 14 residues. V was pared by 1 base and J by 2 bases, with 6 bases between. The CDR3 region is CASSLDDAYNEQFF. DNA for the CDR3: TGTGCCAGCAGCTTAGATGATGCCTACAATGAGCAGTTCTTC.

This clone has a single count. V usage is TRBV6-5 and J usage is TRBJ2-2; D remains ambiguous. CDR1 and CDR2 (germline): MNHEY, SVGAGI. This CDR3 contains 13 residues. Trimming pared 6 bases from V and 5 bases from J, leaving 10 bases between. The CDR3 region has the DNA TGTGCCAGCAGAGGTCAGCTGACCGGGGAGCTGTTTTTT. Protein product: CASRGQLTGELFF.

CDR3 residues: CASSGGGSNTEAFF. The CDR3 coding sequence is TGTGCCAGCAGCGGGGGGGGTTCAAACACTGAAGCTTTCTTT. The chain couples TRBV28 to TRBJ1-1; a weak D match, TRBD1 (5 bases). The germline V gene encodes CDR1 MDHEN and CDR2 SYDVKM. The CDR3 has 14 residues. The V gene lost 6 bases and the J gene lost 2 bases, with 13 bases spanning the gap. Filled out from reference TRBV28 and TRBJ1-1, the complete variable domain reads DVKVTQSSRYLVKRTGEKVFLECVQDMDHENMFWYRQDPGLGLRLIYFSYDVKMKEKGDIPEGYSVSREKKERFSLILESASTNQTSMYLCASSGGGSNTEAFFGQGTRLTVV.

The CDR3, as DNA: TGTGCCAGCAGTGGGAACTTACAGGGGAACACTGAAGCTTTCTTT. Translated, it gives CASSGNLQGNTEAFF. This chain links TRBV6-1 with TRBJ1-1, with D perhaps TRBD1 (6 bases). Trimming took 4 bases from V and 1 from J, leaving 13 bases between them. This CDR3 has 15 residues. Germline V gene lookup returns CDR1 MNHNS and CDR2 SASEGT.

The CDR3 DNA reads TGCGCCAGCAGTGACGGGGGGTACCAAGAGACCCAGTACTTC. The encoded protein is CASSDGGYQETQYF. The rearrangement links TRBV10-1 to TRBJ2-5, with 7 bases that match TRBD2. Trimming removed 3 bases from V and 0 bases from J; junction bases left unmatched: 1. Per germline, CDR1 WNHNN and CDR2 SYGVQD (reference sequence). The CDR3 has 14 amino acids.

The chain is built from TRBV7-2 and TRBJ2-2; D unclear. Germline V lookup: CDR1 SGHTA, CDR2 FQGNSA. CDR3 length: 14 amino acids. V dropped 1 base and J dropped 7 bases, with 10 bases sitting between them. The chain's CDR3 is CASSLGQDLGELFF. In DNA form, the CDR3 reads TGTGCCAGCAGCTTAGGGCAGGACCTCGGGGAGCTGTTTTTT.

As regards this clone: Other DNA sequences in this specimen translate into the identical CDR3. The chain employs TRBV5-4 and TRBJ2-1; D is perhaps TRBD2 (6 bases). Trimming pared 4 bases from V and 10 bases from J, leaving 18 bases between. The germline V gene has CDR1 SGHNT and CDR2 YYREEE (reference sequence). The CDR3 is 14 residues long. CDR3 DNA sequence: TGTGCCAGCAGCCTACCGGAGGGTAGGCGGGAGCAGTTCTTC. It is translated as CASSLPEGRREQFF.